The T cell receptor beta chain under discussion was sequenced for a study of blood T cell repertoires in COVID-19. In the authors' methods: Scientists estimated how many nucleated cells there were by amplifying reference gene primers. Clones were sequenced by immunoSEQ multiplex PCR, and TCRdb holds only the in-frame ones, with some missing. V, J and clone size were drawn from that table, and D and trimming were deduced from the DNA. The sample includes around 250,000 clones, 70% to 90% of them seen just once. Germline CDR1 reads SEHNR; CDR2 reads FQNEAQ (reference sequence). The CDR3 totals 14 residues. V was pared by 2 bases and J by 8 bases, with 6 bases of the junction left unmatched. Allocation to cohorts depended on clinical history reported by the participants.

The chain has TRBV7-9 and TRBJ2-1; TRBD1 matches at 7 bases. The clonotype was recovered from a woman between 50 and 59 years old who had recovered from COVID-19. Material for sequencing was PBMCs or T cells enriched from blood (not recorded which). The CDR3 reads CASSLRGLMDEQFF. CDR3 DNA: TGTGCCAGCAGCTTAAGGGGGCTTATGGATGAGCAGTTCTTC.